This paragraph covers one T cell receptor beta chain sequence. Its cognate antigen is unknown. Germline loops: CDR1 MGHRA, CDR2 YSYEKL. V lost 0 bases to trimming and J lost 0 bases, with 8 bases between them. This CDR3 contains 16 residues. The sample is drawn from a study of OX40 agonist ivuxolimab in advanced cancers. Study outcomes and limitations: Clones of CD4+ and CD8+ blood T cells grew by week 6 at doses of 0.1 to 3.0 mg/kg.

Here immunoSEQ multiplex PCR was the method, and the copy in TCRdb shows in-frame clones only, minus some. There are tens of thousands of clones in the sample; around nine tenths occur only once, and 7.8% lies in the top ten. The sequence derives from an adult with an advanced solid tumor such as melanoma, head and neck, liver or kidney cancer. This specimen consisted of CD4+ or CD8+ T cells sorted from blood, obtained in a trial of the OX40 agonist ivuxolimab. J is TRBJ2-2 and V is TRBV4-1; possible D gene TRBD2, 6 bases. This CDR3 is CASSQEAGSNTGELFF. CDR3 DNA: TGCGCCAGCAGCCAAGAGGCGGGATCGAACACCGGGGAGCTGTTTTTT.